The 22 T cell receptor beta chains below come from one sample, sequenced in a study of Graves' ophthalmopathy and Graves' hyperthyroidism. As the template, RNA transcripts were used to amplify TCR beta CDR3 regions. HTBI primers were used in a first-round RT-PCR, which preceded a second-round multiplex PCR. In TCRdb, the multiplex PCR reads were re-called with MiXCR into one record per CDR3 protein. The repertoire holds about 370,000 distinct CDR3 sequences, about a sixth seen once, with about 1.6% in the top ten. What was sequenced was peripheral blood. These receptors came from a woman between 18 and 29 years old with Graves' ophthalmopathy.

This clonotype was found many times. The J gene is TRBJ1-1, the V gene TRBV27; D is uncertain. Germline lookup yields CDR1 MNHEY and CDR2 SMNVEV (reference sequence). The CDR3 is made up of 11 amino acids. The V end lost 6 bases, the J end lost 2 bases, and 4 bases lay between the germline ends. CDR3 amino acids: CASRINTEAFF. DNA of the CDR3: TGTGCCAGCAGAATTAACACTGAAGCTTTCTTT.

This clonotype was seen ten or more times. The chain couples TRBV12-3 or TRBV12-4 to TRBJ1-1, with D hard to call. This CDR3 has 13 residues. Trimming took off 5 bases at V and 3 bases at J, with 10 bases between the two ends. The CDR3 spells CASSIRVHTEAFF. CDR3 nucleotide sequence: TGTGCCAGCAGTATAAGGGTCCACACTGAAGCTTTCTTT.

This chain connects TRBV28 to TRBJ1-1, with D possibly being TRBD1 (6 bases). Trimming removed 6 bases from V and 4 bases from J, with 15 bases in between. CDR1 MDHEN and CDR2 SYDVKM come from the germline V gene. The CDR3 runs 14 residues. The CDR3 nucleotides read TGTGCCAGCAGCTCGGACAGTCTTACCACTGAAGCTTTCTTT. Its translation: CASSSDSLTTEAFF.

This clonotype was observed at least ten times. This sequence joins TRBV27 and TRBJ1-3; D remains ambiguous. This CDR3 spans 16 amino acids. The germline V gene encodes CDR1 MNHEY and CDR2 SMNVEV (reference sequence). V was trimmed by 6 bases and J by 2 bases, leaving 17 bases between them. CDR3 protein: CASRPQYSLTGNTIYF. Written as DNA, the CDR3 is TGTGCCAGCAGGCCCCAATACTCTCTAACTGGAAACACCATATATTTT.

As concerns this clonotype: A much bigger clone sits one base away, suggesting this may be a read error. The chain recombines TRBV5-6 with TRBJ2-7; D is ambiguous. Germline loops: CDR1 SGHDT, CDR2 YYEEEE. The V end was cut by 5 bases, the J end by 5 bases, with 23 bases between. This CDR3 has 16 residues. The CDR3 loop is CASSSPKKLLFDEQYF. CDR3 DNA sequence: TGTGCCAGCAGTTCACCCAAGAAGTTACTATTCGACGAGCAGTACTTC. Full variable domain (remainder filled in from reference TRBV5-6 and TRBJ2-7): DAGVTQSPTHLIKTRGQQVTLRCSPKSGHDTVSWYQQALGQGPQFIFQYYEEEERQRGNFPDRFSGHQFPNYSSELNVNALLLGDSALYLCASSSPKKLLFDEQYFGPGTRLTVT.

This clonotype appeared many times. The V and J genes are TRBV20-1 and TRBJ1-5; no clear D gene. The CDR3 runs 14 residues. V lost 2 bases to trimming and J lost 0 bases, with 8 bases between them. The V gene's germline CDR1 is DFQATT and CDR2 SNEGSKA (reference sequence). The CDR3 region has the DNA TGCAGTGCTAGATGGGAAAATAGCAATCAGCCCCAGCATTTT. Translating gives CSARWENSNQPQHF.

This clonotype was recorded at least ten times. The rearrangement links TRBV6-1 to TRBJ2-5, with TRBD2 matching over 9 bases. V was clipped by 6 bases and J by 4 bases; unmatched bases: 15. The CDR3 extends over 17 amino acids. CDR1 is MNHNS, CDR2 SASEGT, per germline. The CDR3 DNA sequence: TGTGCCAGCAGCTCACACCTGGGACTAGCCATTAGAGAGACCCAGTACTTC. It encodes CASSSHLGLAIRETQYF.

This clonotype was observed at least ten times. The chain uses TRBV7-2 and TRBJ1-6; no clear D. The ends were cut back, 5 bases at V and 9 bases at J, with 11 bases in the middle. Germline V gives CDR1 SGHTA, CDR2 FQGNSA. The CDR3 consists of 13 residues. Written as DNA, the CDR3 is TGTGCCAGCAGCAAAGGGTACGCTTCACCCCTCCACTTT. Its protein is CASSKGYASPLHF.

This clonotype was found many times. The rearrangement joins TRBV9 to TRBJ2-7, with D possibly matching TRBD2 (6 bases). Germline values: CDR1 SGDLS, CDR2 YYNGEE. The CDR3 is made up of 15 amino acids. V was clipped by 3 bases and J by 1 base, with 14 bases between them. Written as DNA, the CDR3 is TGTGCCAGCAGCGCTCAGGTCGGGGGATCCTACGAGCAGTACTTC. Its translation is CASSAQVGGSYEQYF.

This clonotype was seen repeatedly, ten times or more. The genes are TRBV4-2 and TRBJ2-5, with TRBD2 identical over 7 bases. The CDR3 contains 17 residues. Per germline, CDR1 LGHNA and CDR2 YNFKEQ. Losses at the gene ends were 4 bases for V and 5 bases for J; bases not matched to a gene: 16. CDR3: CASSPRASGALGETQYF. The CDR3 nucleotides read TGTGCCAGCAGCCCGAGGGCTAGCGGAGCCCTAGGGGAGACCCAGTACTTC.

This clonotype appeared many times. The chain is built from TRBV20-1 and TRBJ2-5, with 7 bases lining up with TRBD2. The J segment lost 0 bases and the V segment lost 6 bases, leaving 10 bases of the junction unmatched. This CDR3 comprises 15 residues. Germline lookup yields CDR1 DFQATT and CDR2 SNEGSKA (reference sequence). CDR3 region: CSALSPAGYQETQYF. Here the CDR3 DNA reads TGCAGTGCCCTTAGCCCAGCGGGATACCAAGAGACCCAGTACTTC.

This clonotype was observed at least ten times. The chain's CDR3 is CASSLIAGDNTGELFF. The DNA for the CDR3 is TGTGCCAGCAGCTTAATAGCGGGGGACAACACCGGGGAGCTGTTTTTT. The chain has TRBV11-2 and TRBJ2-2; 9 bases agree with TRBD2. Trimming took 2 bases from V and 2 from J; bases not matched to a gene: 3. Germline V gene sequence: CDR1 SGHAT, CDR2 FQNNGV. CDR3 length: 16 amino acids. The complete variable domain, with remaining parts taken from reference TRBV11-2 and TRBJ2-2, reads EAGVAQSPRYKIIEKRQSVAFWCNPISGHATLYWYQQILGQGPKLLIQFQNNGVVDDSQLPKDRFSAERLKGVDSTLKIQPAKLEDSAVYLCASSLIAGDNTGELFFGEGSRLTVL.

This clonotype came up many times. The chain combines TRBV19 with TRBJ1-1; no firm D call. Looked up from germline, CDR1 is LNHDA and CDR2 is SQIVND (reference sequence). V gave up 4 bases and J gave up 0 bases, with 12 bases separating them. The CDR3 contains 15 residues. The CDR3 DNA reads as TGTGCCAGTAGTAGGGTAGGGCGCGTGAACACTGAAGCTTTCTTT. The encoded protein is CASSRVGRVNTEAFF.

This clonotype was recorded many times. The chain joins TRBV6-4 to TRBJ1-1, with a weak D call TRBD1 (6 bases). From germline, CDR1 is MRHNA and CDR2 SNTAGT. With 6 bases removed from V and 1 base from J, the gap between germline ends came to 21 bases. This CDR3 comprises 17 residues. The CDR3 reads CASRPPGTPGSNTEAFF. The CDR3 DNA is TGTGCCAGCAGACCCCCCGGGACACCTGGATCGAACACTGAAGCTTTCTTT.

CDR3 amino acids: CASSTRWTSGDYEQYF. CDR3 DNA: TGTGCCAGCAGTACCAGGTGGACTAGCGGCGACTACGAGCAGTACTTC. This chain connects TRBV28 to TRBJ2-7; TRBD2 matches 10 bases. The length of the CDR3 is 16 residues. In germline, CDR1 is MDHEN, CDR2 SYDVKM. V gave up 5 bases and J gave up 3 bases; unmatched junction bases: 10.

V and J are TRBV27 and TRBJ2-7; 15 bases agree with TRBD2. The CDR3 sequence is 16 residues long. Losses at the gene ends were 7 bases for V and 7 bases for J; bases not matched to a gene: 11. The germline CDR1 and CDR2 sequences are MNHEY and SMNVEV (reference sequence). The CDR3 DNA reads as TGTGCCAGCACCCCGGGACTAGCGGGAGGATTTAGGGAGCAGTACTTC. Protein: CASTPGLAGGFREQYF.

This clonotype was detected many times. V gene TRBV30 combines with J gene TRBJ1-3, with D perhaps TRBD1 (5 bases). The CDR3 length is 14 residues. The germline V gene encodes CDR1 GTSNPN and CDR2 SVGIG (reference sequence). Trimming took off 3 bases at V and 2 bases at J, with 11 bases between the two ends. This CDR3 is CAWRVKGTGNTIYF. CDR3 bases: TGTGCCTGGAGGGTGAAGGGGACTGGAAACACCATATATTTT.

The sample holds many counts of this clonotype. This chain joins TRBV2 and TRBJ2-5, with D uncertain. The ends were cut back, 4 bases at V and 5 bases at J, with 8 bases in the middle. The CDR3 has 12 residues. Germline assignment: CDR1 SNHLY and CDR2 FYNNEI. This CDR3 reads CASSGEAETQYF. The CDR3 nucleotides read TGTGCCAGCAGTGGAGAAGCCGAGACCCAGTACTTC.

This clonotype appeared many times. This rearrangement joins TRBV7-2 to TRBJ2-7, with 12 bases lining up with TRBD2. The trim removed 6 bases at V and 4 bases at J, leaving 7 bases unmatched. This CDR3 is 15 amino acids long. Germline V lookup: CDR1 SGHTA, CDR2 FQGNSA. The CDR3 coding sequence is TGTGCCAGCAGTTCCCTAGCGGGGGGGCCGTACGAGCAGTACTTC. As protein: CASSSLAGGPYEQYF.

This clonotype has at least ten counts. The CDR3 here is CASSPHQGSNYGYTF. The DNA for the CDR3 is TGTGCCAGCAGTCCTCATCAGGGTTCTAACTATGGCTACACCTTC. The chain has TRBV28 and TRBJ1-2; D may be TRBD1 (5 bases). The CDR3 is 15 amino acids. Trimming pared 5 bases from V and 0 bases from J, leaving 13 bases between. Looked up from germline, CDR1 is MDHEN and CDR2 is SYDVKM.

This clonotype showed up many times. The V call is TRBV19, the J call TRBJ1-5, with TRBD1 as a possible D gene (6 bases). Germline V gene data show CDR1 as LNHDA and CDR2 as SQIVND (reference sequence). The germline V and J ends were trimmed by 5 bases and 8 bases, with 22 bases remaining between them. This CDR3 has 16 residues. The CDR3 DNA reads as TGTGCCAGTAGTTCCCACCGTAGGGGGGCCACGGAGCCCCAGCATTTT. This encodes CASSSHRRGATEPQHF.

This clonotype has at least ten counts. The gene calls are TRBV9 and TRBJ2-7, with D uncertain. The CDR3 covers 14 residues. Germline lookup yields CDR1 SGDLS and CDR2 YYNGEE. V was cut by 0 bases and J by 2 bases, with 9 bases left in between. As DNA, the CDR3 is TGTGCCAGCAGCGTAGGTCCATCCACCTACGAGCAGTACTTC. It yields the protein CASSVGPSTYEQYF.